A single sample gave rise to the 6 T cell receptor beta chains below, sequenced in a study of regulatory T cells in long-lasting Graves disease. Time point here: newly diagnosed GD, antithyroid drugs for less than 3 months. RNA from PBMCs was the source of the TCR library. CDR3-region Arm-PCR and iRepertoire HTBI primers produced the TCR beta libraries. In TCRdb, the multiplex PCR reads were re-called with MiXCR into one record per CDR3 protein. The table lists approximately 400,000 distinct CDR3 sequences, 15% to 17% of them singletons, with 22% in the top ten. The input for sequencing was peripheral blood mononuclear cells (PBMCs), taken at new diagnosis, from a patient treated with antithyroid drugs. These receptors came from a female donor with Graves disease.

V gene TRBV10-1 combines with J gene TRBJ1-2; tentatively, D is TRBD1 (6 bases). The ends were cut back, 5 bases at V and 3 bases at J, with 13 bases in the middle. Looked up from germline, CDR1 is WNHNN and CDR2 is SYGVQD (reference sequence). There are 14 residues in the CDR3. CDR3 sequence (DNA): TGCGCCAGCAGTAATTGGACAGACGACTATGGCTACACCTTC. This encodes CASSNWTDDYGYTF.

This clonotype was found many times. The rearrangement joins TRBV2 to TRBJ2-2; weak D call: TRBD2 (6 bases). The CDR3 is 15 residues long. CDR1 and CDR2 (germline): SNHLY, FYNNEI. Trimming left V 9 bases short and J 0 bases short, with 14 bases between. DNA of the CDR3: TGTGCCAGTGGGAGGACACCTGCGAACACCGGGGAGCTGTTTTTT. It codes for CASGRTPANTGELFF.

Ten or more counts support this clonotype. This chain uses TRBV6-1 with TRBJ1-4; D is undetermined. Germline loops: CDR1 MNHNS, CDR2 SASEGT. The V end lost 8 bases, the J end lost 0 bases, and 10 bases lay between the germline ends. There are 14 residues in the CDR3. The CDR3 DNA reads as TGTGCCAGCCGACGACCGACAACTAATGAAAAACTGTTTTTT. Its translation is CASRRPTTNEKLFF.

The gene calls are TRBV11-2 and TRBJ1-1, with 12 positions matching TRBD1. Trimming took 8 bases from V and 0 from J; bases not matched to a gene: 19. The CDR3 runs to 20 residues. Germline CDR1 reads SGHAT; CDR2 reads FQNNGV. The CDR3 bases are TGTGCCAGCTCACCACCGGGGCTGGGACAGGGGGCGGGGGTGAACACTGAAGCTTTCTTT. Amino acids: CASSPPGLGQGAGVNTEAFF.

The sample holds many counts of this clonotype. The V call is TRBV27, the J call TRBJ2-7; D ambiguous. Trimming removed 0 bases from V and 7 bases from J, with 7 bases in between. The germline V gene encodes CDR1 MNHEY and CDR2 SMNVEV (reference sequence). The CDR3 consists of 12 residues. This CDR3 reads CASSLSGREQYF. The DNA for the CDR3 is TGTGCCAGCAGTTTATCGGGTCGAGAGCAGTACTTC.

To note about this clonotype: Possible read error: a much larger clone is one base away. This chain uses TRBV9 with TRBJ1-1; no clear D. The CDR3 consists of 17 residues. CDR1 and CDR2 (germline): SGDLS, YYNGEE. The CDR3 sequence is CASSVSSLWGENTGAFF. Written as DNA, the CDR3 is TGTGCCAGCAGCGTATCGAGCCTCTGGGGAGAGAACACTGGAGCTTTCTTT. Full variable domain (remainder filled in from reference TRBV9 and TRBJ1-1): DSGVTQTPKHLITATGQRVTLRCSPRSGDLSVYWYQQSLDQGLQFLIQYYNGEERAKGNILERFSAQQFPDLHSELNLSSLELGDSALYFCASSVSSLWGENTGAFFGQGTRLTVV.